This T cell receptor beta chain was sequenced in a study of shared clonotypes between healthy human individuals. Study context: Three plates each covered CD4 naive and memory; CD8 naive two, CD8 memory one. Findings and limits, study-wide: Sorted-subset samples were not fully sequenced, rarefaction indicated.

The table lists this clone with a few counts. Its antigen is unidentified. Selected positively for CCR7 and CD45RO-negative, naive CD8 cells excluded terminally differentiated effector memory CD45RA+ cells. The donor cohort consisted entirely of Caucasian adults residing in Nashville, Tennessee. V dropped 5 bases and J dropped 0; count of bases not matched to a gene: 3. The CDR3 is 16 amino acids. Germline CDR1 SGHTA, CDR2 FQGTGA. Using immunoSEQ multiplex PCR, the repertoire was profiled, and TCRdb retains in-frame clones only, with some absent. The sample includes 800,000 to 950,000 clones, about 96% of them seen just once.

Sequences were obtained from naive CD8+ T cells sorted from blood. This clonotype originated in a man under 40 in good health. The chain has TRBV7-3 and TRBJ2-3; 12 bases are a match to TRBD2. The CDR3 loop is CASSIGTSGSTDTQYF. The CDR3 nucleotides read TGTGCCAGCAGCATAGGGACTAGCGGGAGCACAGATACGCAGTATTTT.